Sequencing of this TCR beta chain was carried out in a study of T-cell memory formation after mild COVID-19. V lost 7 bases, J lost 1 base, and 22 bases lay in between. The length of the CDR3 is 17 residues. TCRalpha and TCRbeta libraries used 5'RACE with constant-segment primers and UMIs. TCRdb used MiXCR to reprocess the 5' RACE reads, holding one entry per CDR3 protein. Among around 510,000 distinct CDR3 sequences listed, about a fifth were seen once. Sequenced: PBMCs or a T cell subset sorted from them (not recorded which). The chain is built from TRBV12-3 or TRBV12-4 and TRBJ1-1; perhaps TRBD1 as D (6 bases). This TCR was recovered from an adult woman who had mild COVID-19 (a few samples of this study predate the infection). Cell type and time point are not known. The CDR3 DNA reads TGTGCCAGCACTTTTGCACTAACGGGACACCCGAACACTGAAGCTTTCTTT. Residues: CASTFALTGHPNTEAFF.